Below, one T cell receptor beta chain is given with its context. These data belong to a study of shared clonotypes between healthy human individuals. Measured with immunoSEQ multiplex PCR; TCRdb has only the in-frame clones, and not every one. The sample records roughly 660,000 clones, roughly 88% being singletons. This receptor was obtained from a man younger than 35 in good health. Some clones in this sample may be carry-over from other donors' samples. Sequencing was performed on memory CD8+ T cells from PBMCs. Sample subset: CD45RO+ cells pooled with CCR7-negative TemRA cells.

CDR3 DNA sequence: TGTGCCAGCGGGACAGCTCCGCGGGATGGCTACACCTTC. Translating gives CASGTAPRDGYTF. The V gene is TRBV19, the J gene TRBJ1-2, with TRBD1 identical over 7 bases. With V trimmed by 9 bases and J by 6 bases, 10 bases remained unmatched. This CDR3 has 13 amino acids. The germline V gene encodes CDR1 LNHDA and CDR2 SQIVND (reference sequence).